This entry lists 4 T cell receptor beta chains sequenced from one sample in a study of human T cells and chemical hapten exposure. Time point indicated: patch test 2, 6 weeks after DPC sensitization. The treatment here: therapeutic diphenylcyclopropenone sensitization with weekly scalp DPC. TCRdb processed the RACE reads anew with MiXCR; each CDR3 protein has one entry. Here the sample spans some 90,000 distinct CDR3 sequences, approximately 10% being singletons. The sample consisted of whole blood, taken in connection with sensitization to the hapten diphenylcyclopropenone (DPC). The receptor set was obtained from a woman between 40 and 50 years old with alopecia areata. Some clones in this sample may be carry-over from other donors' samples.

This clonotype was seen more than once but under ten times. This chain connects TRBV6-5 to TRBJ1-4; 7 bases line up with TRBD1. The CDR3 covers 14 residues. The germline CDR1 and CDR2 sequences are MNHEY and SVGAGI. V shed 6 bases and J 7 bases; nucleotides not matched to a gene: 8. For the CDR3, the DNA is TGTGCCAGCAGGATAACAGGGGCGCGTGAAAAACTGTTTTTT. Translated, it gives CASRITGAREKLFF.

The DNA for the CDR3 is TGTGCCAGCAGCCACAGAATTGGGCCCCAGCATTTT. This codes for CASSHRIGPQHF. The chain employs TRBV13 and TRBJ1-5; D remains ambiguous. The CDR3 loop spans 12 amino acids. V shed 5 bases and J shed 9 bases, with 11 bases lying between them. The V gene's germline CDR1 is PRHDT and CDR2 FYEKMQ (reference sequence).

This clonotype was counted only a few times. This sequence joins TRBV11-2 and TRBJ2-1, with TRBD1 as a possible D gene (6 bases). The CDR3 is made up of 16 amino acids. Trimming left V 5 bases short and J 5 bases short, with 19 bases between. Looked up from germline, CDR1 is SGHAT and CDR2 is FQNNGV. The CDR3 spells CASSTESWGRNNEQFF. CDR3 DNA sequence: TGTGCCAGCAGCACCGAAAGTTGGGGGCGTAACAATGAGCAGTTCTTC.

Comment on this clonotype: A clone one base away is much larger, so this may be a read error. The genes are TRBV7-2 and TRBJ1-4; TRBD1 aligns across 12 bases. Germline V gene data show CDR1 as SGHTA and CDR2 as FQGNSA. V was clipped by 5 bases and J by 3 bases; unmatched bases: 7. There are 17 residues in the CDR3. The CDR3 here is CASSQRDRGQSNEKLFF. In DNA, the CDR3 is TGTGCCAGCAGCCAGAGGGACAGGGGGCAGTCTAATGAAAAACTGTTTTTT.